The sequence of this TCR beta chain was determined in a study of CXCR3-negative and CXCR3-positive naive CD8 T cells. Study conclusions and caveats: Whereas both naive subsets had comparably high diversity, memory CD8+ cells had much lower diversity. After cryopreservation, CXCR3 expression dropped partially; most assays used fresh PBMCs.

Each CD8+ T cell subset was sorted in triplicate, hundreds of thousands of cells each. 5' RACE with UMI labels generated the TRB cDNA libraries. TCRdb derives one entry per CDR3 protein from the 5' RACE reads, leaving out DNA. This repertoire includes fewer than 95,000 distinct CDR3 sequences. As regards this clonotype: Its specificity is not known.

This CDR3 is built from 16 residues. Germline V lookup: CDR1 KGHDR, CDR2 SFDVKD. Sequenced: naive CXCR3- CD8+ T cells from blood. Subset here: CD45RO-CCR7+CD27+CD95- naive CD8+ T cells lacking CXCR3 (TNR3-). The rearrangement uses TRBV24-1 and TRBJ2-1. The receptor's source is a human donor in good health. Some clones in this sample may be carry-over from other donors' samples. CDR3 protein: CATSDPRPRFYNEQFF.